A single sample is the source of the 28 T cell receptor beta chains below, sequenced in a study of vaccination and CD4 T cells after COVID-19. With the Oncomine TCR Beta short-read assay, DNA from cultured CD4+ T cells was sequenced. TCRdb analysed the PCR reads with MiXCR anew, one entry per CDR3 protein. The sample has about 20,000 distinct CDR3 sequences, under 65% seen once. No antigens are known for them. Treatment reported: roughly 10-day PBMC culture with coronavirus spike peptide pools or control peptides (ViraFEST assay). The sequences come from CD4+ T cells from blood, cultured in vitro, collected after SARS-CoV-2 vaccination. The receptors stem from a human donor who had recovered from COVID-19.

CDR3 nucleotides: TGCAGTGCTAGAAACATACAGGACACTGAAGCTTTCTTT. This encodes CSARNIQDTEAFF. The chain employs TRBV20-1 and TRBJ1-1; D is perhaps TRBD1 (5 bases). CDR3 length equals 13 residues. The V end lost 2 bases, the J end lost 3 bases, and 10 bases lay between the germline ends. Germline V lookup: CDR1 DFQATT, CDR2 SNEGSKA (reference sequence).

J is TRBJ1-1 and V is TRBV12-3 or TRBV12-4; no definite D call. V lost 6 bases and J 0 bases, leaving 8 bases between the germline ends. This CDR3 has 13 amino acids. CDR3 DNA sequence: TGTGCCAGCAGCCCGGCCTTGAACACTGAAGCTTTCTTT. It is translated as CASSPALNTEAFF.

This chain uses TRBV19 with TRBJ1-2; weak D call: TRBD1 (6 bases). Trimming stripped 7 bases from V and 8 bases from J, with 23 bases between. The CDR3 is 15 residues long. The germline V gene has CDR1 LNHDA and CDR2 SQIVND (reference sequence). CDR3 loop: CASTPQFDRPGGYTF. In nucleotides, the CDR3 is TGTGCCAGTACCCCTCAGTTTGACAGGCCGGGGGGCTACACCTTC. Using reference TRBV19 and TRBJ1-2 for the parts outside the CDR3, the full variable domain is DGGITQSPKYLFRKEGQNVTLSCEQNLNHDAMYWYRQDPGQGLRLIYYSQIVNDFQKGDIAEGYSVSREKKESFPLTVTSAQKNPTAFYLCASTPQFDRPGGYTFGSGTRLTVV.

A remark on this clonotype: At one end the junction does not follow the germline gene, possibly because of a read error. The chain carries TRBV12-3 or TRBV12-4 and TRBJ1-1; D gene unclear. The CDR3 covers 10 residues. CDR3 in amino acids: CTSSNLHAFF. The CDR3 DNA is TGTACCAGCAGTAACCTACACGCTTTCTTT.

V usage is TRBV30 and J usage is TRBJ1-6; 7 bases map to TRBD1. Germline V gene data show CDR1 as GTSNPN and CDR2 as SVGIG (reference sequence). The CDR3 totals 13 residues. With V trimmed by 7 bases and J by 9 bases, 9 bases remained unmatched. In DNA, the CDR3 is TGTGCCTCAGGGGGGGGGGACGGTTCACCCCTCCACTTT. Its translation is CASGGGDGSPLHF.

J is TRBJ2-2 and V is TRBV7-9; D may be TRBD1 (5 bases). Trimming pared 0 bases from V and 6 bases from J, leaving 8 bases between. The CDR3 is made up of 14 amino acids. In germline, CDR1 is SEHNR, CDR2 FQNEAQ (reference sequence). CDR3 nucleotides: TGTGCCAGCAGCTTAGCCAGGGCATCCGGGGAGCTGTTTTTT. Translation: CASSLARASGELFF.

This clonotype showed up just a few times. The V and J genes are TRBV6-1 and TRBJ1-2; no firm D call. The germline gives CDR1 MNHNS, CDR2 SASEGT. CDR3 size: 15 residues. Trimming removed 0 bases from V and 8 bases from J, with 16 bases in between. The CDR3 protein is CASSEAARHSGGYTF. As DNA, the CDR3 is TGTGCCAGCAGTGAAGCGGCCCGGCACTCCGGCGGCTACACCTTC.

The rearrangement uses TRBV6-1 and TRBJ1-6; D possibly corresponds to TRBD1 (5 bases). Per the germline V gene, CDR1 is MNHNS and CDR2 is SASEGT. The CDR3 covers 18 residues. The ends were cut back, 6 bases at V and 2 bases at J, with 20 bases in the middle. DNA of the CDR3: TGTGCCAGCAGAGTCACAGCCCGAGGGGAAGCCTATAATTCACCCCTCCACTTT. It codes for CASRVTARGEAYNSPLHF.

In its sample, this clonotype was seen a few times. The chain employs TRBV15 and TRBJ1-2, with D unresolved. V shed 0 bases and J shed 7 bases, with 12 bases lying between them. The CDR3 runs to 14 residues. Germline CDR1 and CDR2: LNHNV and YYDKDF (reference sequence). This CDR3 reads CATSRDLSGIGYTF. The CDR3 DNA reads TGTGCCACCAGCAGAGATCTAAGCGGGATTGGCTACACCTTC.

The chain recombines TRBV5-6 with TRBJ1-2; 7 bases match TRBD1. Germline V gene data show CDR1 as SGHDT and CDR2 as YYEEEE. V was pared by 4 bases and J by 5 bases, with 14 bases of the junction left unmatched. The CDR3 is made up of 16 amino acids. The CDR3, as DNA: TGTGCCAGCAGCCCGCAGCCCGGACAGGCACCTTATGGCTACACCTTC. The encoded protein is CASSPQPGQAPYGYTF.

Only a few counts were recorded for this clonotype. The rearrangement uses TRBV2 and TRBJ1-1; a weak D match, TRBD1 (5 bases). Germline CDR1 is SNHLY and CDR2 is FYNNEI. The CDR3 contains 13 residues. The ends were cut back, 7 bases at V and 1 base at J, with 10 bases in the middle. As DNA, the CDR3 is TGTGCCAGCACCGGGACGGCGAACACTGAAGCTTTCTTT. This codes for CASTGTANTEAFF.

This chain connects TRBV27 to TRBJ1-6, with D unresolved. Germline values: CDR1 MNHEY, CDR2 SMNVEV (reference sequence). Trimming left V 8 bases short and J 5 bases short, with 22 bases between. CDR3 length: 17 residues. CDR3 loop: CASRLLDPNPHNSPLHF. Here the CDR3 DNA reads TGTGCCAGCCGCCTACTGGACCCAAATCCGCATAATTCACCCCTCCACTTT.

This clonotype was picked up a small number of times. This chain connects TRBV15 to TRBJ1-1; no clear D. This CDR3 comprises 14 residues. Per the germline V gene, CDR1 is LNHNV and CDR2 is YYDKDF (reference sequence). Trimming removed 0 bases from V and 2 bases from J, with 7 bases in between. The CDR3 DNA reads as TGTGCCACCAGCAGAGATACGGCTAACACTGAAGCTTTCTTT. Translated, it gives CATSRDTANTEAFF.

This chain links TRBV27 with TRBJ1-1; D gene ambiguous. The V gene's germline CDR1 is MNHEY and CDR2 SMNVEV (reference sequence). V gave up 2 bases and J gave up 1 base, with 11 bases separating them. The CDR3 is 15 amino acids. The CDR3 sequence is CASSLRAIQNTEAFF. The DNA of the CDR3 is TGTGCCAGCAGTTTAAGAGCGATACAGAACACTGAAGCTTTCTTT.

The rearrangement links TRBV18 to TRBJ2-1, with no clear D. CDR1 KGHSH and CDR2 LQKENI come from the germline V gene. There are 14 residues in the CDR3. V was cut by 1 base and J by 6 bases, with 10 bases left in between. The CDR3 here is CASSPRQISNEQFF. The CDR3 DNA sequence: TGTGCCAGCTCACCACGGCAGATCTCCAATGAGCAGTTCTTC. Complete variable domain (other parts from reference TRBV18 and TRBJ2-1): NAGVMQNPRHLVRRRGQEARLRCSPMKGHSHVYWYRQLPEEGLKFMVYLQKENIIDESGMPKERFSAEFPKEGPSILRIQQVVRGDSAAYFCASSPRQISNEQFFGPGTRLTVL.

V is TRBV6-2 or TRBV6-3 and J is TRBJ2-5, with D perhaps given as TRBD1 or TRBD2 (5 bases each). Trimming took off 6 bases at V and 5 bases at J, with 13 bases between the two ends. This CDR3 region has 13 residues. Germline V gives CDR1 MNHEY, CDR2 SVGEGT. The CDR3 here is CASRYGTVETQYF. The CDR3 DNA reads TGTGCCAGCAGATACGGGACGGTGGAGACCCAGTACTTC.

V usage is TRBV20-1 and J usage is TRBJ2-4; D is possibly TRBD2 (5 bases). Looked up from germline, CDR1 is DFQATT and CDR2 is SNEGSKA (reference sequence). This CDR3 is 16 amino acids long. Trimming left V 3 bases short and J 0 bases short, with 15 bases between. This CDR3 is CSASGESMIAKNIQYF. DNA for the CDR3: TGCAGTGCTAGCGGGGAGAGTATGATAGCCAAAAACATTCAGTACTTC.

The CDR3 DNA is TGCAGTGCTATCGGACAGTTGGGCCCTGGAAACACCATATATTTT. Translation gives CSAIGQLGPGNTIYF. The chain uses TRBV20-1 and TRBJ1-3; a weak D match, TRBD1 (6 bases). V shed 4 bases and J shed 2 bases, with 15 bases lying between them. CDR1 and CDR2 (germline): DFQATT, SNEGSKA (reference sequence). CDR3 length: 15 amino acids.

This clonotype was observed once. This chain links TRBV20-1 with TRBJ2-7; TRBD2 aligns across 14 bases. This CDR3 has 15 amino acids. Trimming took 4 bases from V and 6 from J; bases not matched to a gene: 8. CDR1 DFQATT and CDR2 SNEGSKA come from the germline V gene (reference sequence). CDR3: CSAKTSGGALGEQYF. CDR3 coding DNA: TGCAGTGCTAAGACTAGCGGGGGGGCCTTAGGCGAGCAGTACTTC.

DNA for the CDR3: TGCAGTGCTCCCCGACAGGGGGCGTTCGACTATGGCTACACCTTC. Its translation: CSAPRQGAFDYGYTF. This rearrangement joins TRBV20-1 to TRBJ1-2; TRBD1 aligns across 10 bases. This CDR3 has 15 amino acids. The ends lost 5 bases at V and 3 bases at J; junction bases unmatched: 9. From germline, CDR1 is DFQATT and CDR2 SNEGSKA (reference sequence).

The chain couples TRBV7-2 to TRBJ2-3; 9 bases are a match to TRBD2. Germline loops: CDR1 SGHTA, CDR2 FQGNSA. CDR3 length equals 16 residues. V was clipped by 0 bases and J by 1 base; unmatched bases: 2. Written as DNA, the CDR3 is TGTGCCAGCAGCTTAGCCCCTAGCGGGGGCACAGATACGCAGTATTTT. Its protein product is CASSLAPSGGTDTQYF.

This clonotype was counted once. V is TRBV6-2 or TRBV6-3 and J is TRBJ1-5; D is perhaps TRBD1 (6 bases). CDR1 MNHEY and CDR2 SVGEGT come from the germline V gene. The V and J ends lost 7 bases and 6 bases respectively, with 13 bases between them. The CDR3 has 13 residues. CDR3 bases: TGTGCCAGCACGGGGGGCGGGAGTCAGCCCCAGCATTTT. Translating it yields CASTGGGSQPQHF.

The chain uses TRBV7-6 and TRBJ2-1; TRBD1 aligns across 9 bases. The J call is in doubt because the DNA end fits TRBJ2-7 better. The CDR3 totals 14 residues. Germline CDR1 is SGHVS and CDR2 is FNYEAQ. The CDR3 loop reads CASSPRDRAHEQYF. The CDR3 DNA is TGTGCCAGCAGCCCCCGGGACAGGGCTCACGAGCAGTACTTC.

This clonotype occurred once. This chain connects TRBV5-6 to TRBJ1-5; D call uncertain. The CDR3 totals 15 residues. CDR1 is SGHDT and CDR2 is YYEEEE in the germline V gene. Trimming took off 4 bases at V and 0 bases at J, with 11 bases between the two ends. The CDR3 sequence: CASSPGLYSNQPQHF. For the CDR3, the DNA is TGTGCCAGCAGCCCCGGACTGTATAGCAATCAGCCCCAGCATTTT.

This clonotype has a handful of counts. V is TRBV19 and J is TRBJ1-1; D remains ambiguous. Germline V gives CDR1 LNHDA, CDR2 SQIVND (reference sequence). The CDR3 has 11 residues. The V and J ends lost 7 bases and 4 bases respectively, with 7 bases between them. For the CDR3, the DNA is TGTGCCAGTACCCTTTCCACTGAAGCTTTCTTT. Translating it yields CASTLSTEAFF.

This clonotype has more than one count but fewer than ten. This sequence joins TRBV19 and TRBJ2-5; 12 bases fit TRBD1. CDR1 and CDR2 (germline): LNHDA, SQIVND (reference sequence). V was clipped by 5 bases and J by 6 bases; unmatched bases: 4. CDR3 length: 14 amino acids. CDR3 amino acids: CASSPGQGAKTQYF. CDR3 nucleotides: TGTGCCAGTAGTCCGGGACAGGGGGCAAAGACCCAGTACTTC.

This clonotype was seen a few times. J is TRBJ1-1 and V is TRBV6-1, with D tentatively TRBD1 (5 bases). CDR3 length: 15 residues. Germline V gives CDR1 MNHNS, CDR2 SASEGT. Trimming removed 6 bases from V and 3 bases from J, with 17 bases in between. CDR3 sequence (DNA): TGTGCCAGCAGCTCCCGCCAGGGCAGATACACTGAAGCTTTCTTT. It is translated as CASSSRQGRYTEAFF.

This chain links TRBV30 with TRBJ2-2, with TRBD1 as a possible D gene (6 bases). Germline values: CDR1 GTSNPN, CDR2 SVGIG (reference sequence). The CDR3 has 14 amino acids. The V gene lost 0 bases and the J gene lost 5 bases, with 10 bases spanning the gap. The CDR3 sequence: CAWSVSGVTGELFF. DNA for the CDR3: TGTGCCTGGAGTGTATCAGGGGTGACCGGGGAGCTGTTTTTT.